Here is one T cell receptor (beta chain) with its context. Germline CDR1 is MNHEY and CDR2 is SVGAGI. The CDR3 is made up of 15 amino acids. Trimming at V came to 4 bases and at J to 3 bases, leaving 9 bases not matched to a gene. This entry belongs to a study of blood T cell repertoires in COVID-19. On the study more broadly: T cells, B-cell-depleted T cells, or PBMCs supplied cDNA or gDNA.

Authors' analysis steps: The authors estimated nucleated cell counts from reference gene primer amplification. Profiling relied on immunoSEQ multiplex PCR, and the TCRdb table lists in-frame clones only, not all of them. That table is the source of V, J and clone size, and D and trimming were worked out from the DNA. The top ten clones hold approximately 3% of a sample with 45,000 to 65,000 clones, more than 85% of them seen once. The chain uses TRBV6-5 and TRBJ2-7; 7 nucleotides match TRBD1. The clonotype was recovered from a human donor in a cohort sampled during active COVID-19. Sequenced input: peripheral blood. The CDR3 DNA reads TGTGCCAGCAGTTCGGAACGGGACAGAAGCTACGAGCAGTACTTC. Translated: CASSSERDRSYEQYF.